One sample yielded the 15 T cell receptor beta chains listed below, sequenced in a study of early T cells in non-severe SARS-CoV-2 infection. Each CDR3 protein is one row after TCRdb ran MiXCR on the 5' RACE reads. Among roughly 66,000 distinct CDR3 sequences listed, less than 9.5% were seen once. Sequencing was carried out using whole blood. The receptors were sampled from an adult who was a healthcare worker with PCR-confirmed SARS-CoV-2 infection or an uninfected control (not recorded which).

This clonotype was seen more than once but under ten times. This chain uses TRBV9 with TRBJ1-4, with D unresolved. The CDR3 runs to 15 residues. V was shortened by 0 bases and J by 6 bases, with 12 bases between the two germline ends. The germline CDR1 and CDR2 sequences are SGDLS and YYNGEE. Here the CDR3 reads CASSVGPGFDEKLFF. As DNA, the CDR3 is TGTGCCAGCAGCGTAGGTCCGGGTTTCGATGAAAAACTGTTTTTT. Supplemented by reference TRBV9 and TRBJ1-4, the full variable domain reads DSGVTQTPKHLITATGQRVTLRCSPRSGDLSVYWYQQSLDQGLQFLIQYYNGEERAKGNILERFSAQQFPDLHSELNLSSLELGDSALYFCASSVGPGFDEKLFFGSGTQLSVL.

V usage is TRBV10-3 and J usage is TRBJ2-4; 9 nucleotides agree with TRBD1. This CDR3 is 14 amino acids long. Germline values: CDR1 ENHRY, CDR2 SYGVKD. J gave up 4 bases and V 6 bases, and 4 bases lay outside the gene matches. CDR3 residues: CAISGGTGKNIQYF. The CDR3 region has the DNA TGTGCCATCAGCGGAGGGACAGGGAAAAACATTCAGTACTTC.

This clonotype turned up a few times. This sequence joins TRBV7-9 and TRBJ2-7, with TRBD1 matching 11 bases. The CDR3 contains 16 residues. The junction had 7 bases not matched to a gene; V was cut back by 1 base and J by 5 bases. From germline, CDR1 is SEHNR and CDR2 FQNEAQ (reference sequence). The CDR3 spells CASSLGSGTGGNEQYF. The CDR3 DNA reads TGTGCCAGCAGCTTAGGATCCGGGACAGGGGGGAACGAGCAGTACTTC.

This clonotype was recorded a few times. J is TRBJ2-3 and V is TRBV20-1, with D hard to call. From germline, CDR1 is DFQATT and CDR2 SNEGSKA (reference sequence). The CDR3 totals 13 residues. Trimming stripped 0 bases from V and 6 bases from J, with 10 bases between. The DNA of the CDR3 is TGCAGTGCTAGAGATACGTTGCTTGATACGCAGTATTTT. Its translation is CSARDTLLDTQYF.

This chain connects TRBV18 to TRBJ2-1; perhaps D is TRBD1 or TRBD2 (7 bases each). The CDR3 runs to 12 residues. Germline V gives CDR1 KGHSH, CDR2 LQKENI. Trimming stripped 3 bases from V and 16 bases from J, with 16 bases between. The CDR3 DNA is TGTGCCAGCTCACCGAGACAGGGAGGGATTTTCTTC. Translation gives CASSPRQGGIFF.

This clonotype was observed at least ten times. The V and J genes are TRBV29-1 and TRBJ2-1, with 11 bases lining up with TRBD2. CDR1 and CDR2 (germline): SQVTM, ANQGSEA. The CDR3 spans 16 residues. V dropped 6 bases and J dropped 0; count of bases not matched to a gene: 7. This chain's CDR3 is CSVGTSGRSSYNEQFF. CDR3 coding DNA: TGCAGCGTGGGGACTAGCGGTCGAAGCTCCTACAATGAGCAGTTCTTC.

There are many counts of this clonotype. The rearrangement links TRBV2 to TRBJ2-2; D call uncertain. Germline assignment: CDR1 SNHLY and CDR2 FYNNEI. This CDR3 spans 13 amino acids. Between the trimmed V and J ends, which lost 5 bases and 3 bases, there was a span of 7 bases. DNA for the CDR3: TGTGCCAGCAGTTACACAGACACCGGGGAGCTGTTTTTT. It codes for CASSYTDTGELFF.

This chain's CDR3 is CAISDTSGRLEQYF. The CDR3 DNA reads as TGTGCCATCAGTGATACTAGCGGGAGACTCGAGCAGTACTTC. The chain joins TRBV10-3 to TRBJ2-7; the match to TRBD2 covers 11 bases. This CDR3 contains 14 residues. Germline loops: CDR1 ENHRY, CDR2 SYGVKD. V gave up 3 bases and J gave up 6 bases; unmatched junction bases: 4.

The chain has TRBV12-3 or TRBV12-4 and TRBJ2-4; 7 bases align to TRBD1. The V gene end was trimmed by 1 base and the J gene end by 3 bases; junction bases not matched to a gene: 9. There are 17 residues in the CDR3. Here the CDR3 reads CASSLVMQGVYKNIQYF. CDR3 bases: TGTGCCAGCAGTTTAGTAATGCAGGGGGTATACAAAAACATTCAGTACTTC.

The sample holds many counts of this clonotype. The chain has TRBV29-1 and TRBJ1-2, with a weak D call TRBD1 (6 bases). This CDR3 spans 12 amino acids. V was shortened by 4 bases and J by 8 bases, with 14 bases between the two germline ends. Germline loops: CDR1 SQVTM, CDR2 ANQGSEA. CDR3 nucleotides: TGCAGCGTTGTCACAGGGCTGCGAGGCTACACCTTC. It specifies CSVVTGLRGYTF. Complete variable domain (other parts from reference TRBV29-1 and TRBJ1-2): SAVISQKPSRDICQRGTSLTIQCQVDSQVTMMFWYRQQPGQSLTLIATANQGSEATYESGFVIDKFPISRPNLTFSTLTVSNMSPEDSSIYLCSVVTGLRGYTFGSGTRLTVV.

The chain carries TRBV5-1 and TRBJ1-1, with D maybe TRBD1 (6 bases). Germline CDR1 SGHRS, CDR2 YFSETQ. V lost 0 bases and J lost 5, with 17 bases in between. The CDR3 sequence is 16 residues long. CDR3 DNA sequence: TGCGCCAGCAGCTTGGACAATACAGGGATCCCAACTGAAGCTTTCTTT. Amino acids: CASSLDNTGIPTEAFF.

The gene calls are TRBV7-2 and TRBJ2-3, with 9 positions matching TRBD2. The germline CDR1 and CDR2 sequences are SGHTA and FQGNSA. This CDR3 has 23 residues. The trim removed 5 bases at V and 2 bases at J, leaving 29 bases unmatched. CDR3: CASSKPLGAGVLAGEIYTDTQYF. The CDR3 nucleotides read TGTGCCAGCAGCAAACCCCTGGGGGCGGGGGTCTTAGCGGGAGAGATATACACAGATACGCAGTATTTT.

There are a few counts of this clonotype. The V and J genes are TRBV3-2 and TRBJ2-4; the table's D call, TRBD1, has no DNA check behind it. TRBV3-2 has pseudogene status. This CDR3 spans 15 amino acids. This chain's CDR3 is CASRYTGEVKNIQYF. CDR3 DNA: TGTGCCAGCAGGTATACAGGGGAAGTCAAAAACATTCAGTACTTC.

The sample holds a few counts of this clonotype. The rearrangement uses TRBV7-2 and TRBJ1-2; D is perhaps TRBD1 (6 bases). This CDR3 spans 15 amino acids. Germline CDR1 and CDR2: SGHTA and FQGNSA. Trimming removed 7 bases at V and 3 bases at J, with 18 bases between. The CDR3, as DNA: TGTGCCAGCATGCGGGGGGGACAAAAAGACTATGGCTACACCTTC. Translation gives CASMRGGQKDYGYTF.

The chain uses TRBV7-9 and TRBJ2-6; possibly TRBD2 for D (6 bases). Trimming left V 5 bases short and J 4 bases short, with 15 bases between. This CDR3 has 16 residues. The V gene's germline CDR1 is SEHNR and CDR2 FQNEAQ (reference sequence). The CDR3 DNA is TGTGCCAGCAGCGGCACCTGGGAGGAAGGGGCCAACGTCCTGACTTTC. Residues: CASSGTWEEGANVLTF.